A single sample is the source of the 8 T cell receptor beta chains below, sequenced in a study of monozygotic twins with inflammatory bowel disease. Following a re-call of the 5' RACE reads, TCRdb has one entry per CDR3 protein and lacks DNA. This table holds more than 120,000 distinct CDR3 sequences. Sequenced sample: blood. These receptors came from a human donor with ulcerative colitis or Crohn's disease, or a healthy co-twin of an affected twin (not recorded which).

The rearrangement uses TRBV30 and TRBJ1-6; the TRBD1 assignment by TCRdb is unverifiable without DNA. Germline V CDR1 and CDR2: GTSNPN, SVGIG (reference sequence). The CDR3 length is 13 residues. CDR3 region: CAWSYGVRSPLHF. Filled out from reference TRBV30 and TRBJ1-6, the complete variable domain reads SQTIHQWPATLVQPVGSPLSLECTVEGTSNPNLYWYRQAAGRGLQLLFYSVGIGQISSEVPQNLSASRPQDRQFILSSKKLLLSDSGFYLCAWSYGVRSPLHFGNGTRLTVT.

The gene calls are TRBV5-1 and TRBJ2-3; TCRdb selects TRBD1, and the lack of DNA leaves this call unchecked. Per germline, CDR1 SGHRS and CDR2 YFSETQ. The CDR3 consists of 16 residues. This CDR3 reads CASSSRQGVLTDTQYF.

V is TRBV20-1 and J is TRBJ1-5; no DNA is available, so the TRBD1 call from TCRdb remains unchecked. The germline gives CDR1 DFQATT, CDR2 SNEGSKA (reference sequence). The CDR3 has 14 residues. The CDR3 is CSASKGRGNQPQHF.

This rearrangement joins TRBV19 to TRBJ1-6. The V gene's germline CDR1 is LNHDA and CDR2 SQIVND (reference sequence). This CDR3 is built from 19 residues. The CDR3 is CASQPPKGPGTVYNSPLHF.

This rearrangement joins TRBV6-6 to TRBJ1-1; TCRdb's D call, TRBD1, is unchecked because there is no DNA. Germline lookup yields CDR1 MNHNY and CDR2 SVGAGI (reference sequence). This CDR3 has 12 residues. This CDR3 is CASSYETGGAFF.

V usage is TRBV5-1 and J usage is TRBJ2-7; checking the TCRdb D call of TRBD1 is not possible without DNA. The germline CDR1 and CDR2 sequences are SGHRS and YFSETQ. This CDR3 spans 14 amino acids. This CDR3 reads CASSLGTGEHEQYF.

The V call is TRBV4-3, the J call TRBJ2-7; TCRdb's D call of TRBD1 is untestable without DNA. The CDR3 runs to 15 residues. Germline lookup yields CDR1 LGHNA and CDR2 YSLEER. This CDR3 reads CASSLGTGGTYEQYF.

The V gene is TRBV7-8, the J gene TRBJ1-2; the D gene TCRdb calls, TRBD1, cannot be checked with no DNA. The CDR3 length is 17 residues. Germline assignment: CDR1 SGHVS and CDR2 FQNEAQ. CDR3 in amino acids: CASSLGYLGQGDYGYTF.